This T cell receptor beta chain was sequenced during a study of tumor and adjacent non-tumor tissue in lung cancer. The library came from three nested PCR rounds adapted from ARM-PCR protocols. From the multiplex PCR reads, TCRdb called clonotypes with MiXCR, one entry per CDR3 protein. The sample consists of under 100,000 distinct CDR3 sequences, roughly three fifths of them appearing once. As to this clonotype: What it binds is unknown. This CDR3 fails to terminate in the conserved phenylalanine or tryptophan, so it likely reflects a read error.

The template was RNA from unsorted bulk tissue. Whole-study results and caveats: Tumor repertoires had a smaller top 100 clone share than normal lung.

This clonotype was sampled from a man aged 65 to 79 with non-small cell lung cancer. Sequencing used lung tumor tissue.

The CDR3 nucleotides read TGCGCCAGCAGCCTCACTGGTGGAGGTAGGGAGGAGCAGTACTAC. Its protein product is CASSLTGGGREEQYY. V gene TRBV4-1 combines with J gene TRBJ2-7, with a weak D call TRBD2 (5 bases). The germline V gene has CDR1 MGHRA and CDR2 YSYEKL. Trimming pared 4 bases from V and 7 bases from J, leaving 20 bases between. This CDR3 contains 15 residues.